A single sample is the source of the 15 T cell receptor beta chains below, sequenced in a study of shared clonotypes between healthy human individuals. Sequencing used immunoSEQ multiplex PCR; TCRdb keeps in-frame clones, though not all of them. Among about 2.1 million clones listed, 85% to 95% were seen once. Naive CD8 isolation took CD45RO-negative cells positively selected for CCR7 and excluded terminally differentiated effector memory CD45RA+ cells. Sequenced input: naive CD8+ T cells from PBMCs. The receptors come from a man younger than 35 in good health. Some clones in this sample may be carry-over from other donors' samples.

This clone was counted a few times. The same CDR3 also results from other DNA sequences found in this sample. The chain couples TRBV28 to TRBJ2-1; D perhaps matches TRBD1 (6 bases). The CDR3 contains 13 residues. V was cut by 2 bases and J by 4 bases, with 6 bases left in between. Germline V lookup: CDR1 MDHEN, CDR2 SYDVKM. For the CDR3, the DNA is TGTGCCAGCAGTTTACAGGGGTACAATGAGCAGTTCTTC. It specifies CASSLQGYNEQFF.

V gene TRBV12-1 combines with J gene TRBJ1-4. TRBV12-1 is recorded as a pseudogene. The CDR3 runs to 14 residues. CDR3 nucleotides: TGTGCCAGCAGCCGAGGGGTTACTAATGAAAAACTGTTTTTT. This gives the protein CASSRGVTNEKLFF.

CDR3 nucleotide sequence: TGTGCCAGCTTATCGGTCCCGGCGGGGACTGAAGCTTTCTTT. Translation gives CASLSVPAGTEAFF. This chain links TRBV6-1 with TRBJ1-1; D is ambiguous. Germline V lookup: CDR1 MNHNS, CDR2 SASEGT. V was clipped by 8 bases and J by 5 bases, with 18 bases between them. CDR3 length: 14 amino acids.

The genes are TRBV28 and TRBJ1-3, with a weak D call TRBD1 (6 bases). CDR1 and CDR2 from the germline V gene are MDHEN and SYDVKM. The V and J ends lost 5 bases and 0 bases respectively, with 23 bases between them. This CDR3 contains 19 residues. This chain's CDR3 is CASSTSFLTGSRSGNTIYF. DNA of the CDR3: TGTGCCAGCAGTACATCCTTTCTAACAGGGAGTCGCTCTGGAAACACCATATATTTT.

The chain recombines TRBV7-9 with TRBJ1-6; D remains ambiguous. This CDR3 comprises 13 residues. Between the trimmed V and J ends, which lost 1 base and 14 bases, there was a span of 12 bases. The germline V gene has CDR1 SEHNR and CDR2 FQNEAQ (reference sequence). The CDR3 DNA is TGTGCCAGCAGCTTAGAAGAACCATGGGCCCTCCACTTT. It translates to CASSLEEPWALHF.

This chain connects TRBV5-6 to TRBJ2-5; TRBD1 matches 7 bases. The CDR3 is 15 residues long. V shed 0 bases and J 4 bases; nucleotides not matched to a gene: 6. CDR1 is SGHDT and CDR2 is YYEEEE in the germline V gene. The CDR3 DNA reads TGTGCCAGCAGCTTGGACAGGGGTGAAGGAGAGACCCAGTACTTC. Translated, it gives CASSLDRGEGETQYF.

The chain carries TRBV14 and TRBJ1-2; no clear D gene. The CDR3 is made up of 15 amino acids. Germline lookup yields CDR1 SGHDN and CDR2 FVKESK. Between the trimmed V and J ends, which lost 0 bases and 4 bases, there was a span of 12 bases. CDR3 region: CASSQDRRAVYGYTF. The CDR3 bases are TGTGCCAGCAGCCAAGATCGGCGGGCTGTCTATGGCTACACCTTC.

The J gene is TRBJ2-5, the V gene TRBV5-6; D gene unclear. This CDR3 has 14 residues. Trimming shortened V by 0 bases and J by 4 bases, and 10 bases separated the two germline ends. Germline V lookup: CDR1 SGHDT, CDR2 YYEEEE. The CDR3, as DNA: TGTGCCAGCAGCTTGGCCAATCCGGGAGAGACCCAGTACTTC. It translates to CASSLANPGETQYF.

J is TRBJ1-4 and V is TRBV12-2. TRBV12-2 corresponds to a pseudogene. This CDR3 is built from 15 residues. As DNA, the CDR3 is TGTGCAAGTCGCCCCCGCATTGCAACTAATGAAAAACTGTTTTTT. Translating gives CASRPRIATNEKLFF.

The J gene is TRBJ1-1, the V gene TRBV28, with D possibly being TRBD1 (5 bases). CDR3 length: 16 residues. The germline gives CDR1 MDHEN, CDR2 SYDVKM. V gave up 6 bases and J gave up 0 bases, with 17 bases separating them. Written as DNA, the CDR3 is TGTGCCAGCAGCCTCCGGGGCCGGCGCCTGAACACTGAAGCTTTCTTT. Its protein is CASSLRGRRLNTEAFF.

In this sample, this clone turned up once. The chain employs TRBV7-8 and TRBJ2-3, with D tentatively TRBD2 (7 bases). This CDR3 has 15 residues. Germline CDR1 SGHVS, CDR2 FQNEAQ. V was cut by 5 bases and J by 2 bases, with 14 bases left in between. CDR3 protein: CASSRGATFTDTQYF. The CDR3 coding sequence is TGTGCCAGCAGCCGGGGGGCTACTTTCACAGATACGCAGTATTTT.

The rearrangement links TRBV28 to TRBJ2-5; TRBD1 is a possible D gene (6 bases). CDR3 length: 17 residues. Trimming stripped 3 bases from V and 0 bases from J, with 17 bases between. Germline values: CDR1 MDHEN, CDR2 SYDVKM. The CDR3 DNA reads TGTGCCAGCAGTTTCCTGTACGGACAGCCAAACCAAGAGACCCAGTACTTC. Translating gives CASSFLYGQPNQETQYF.

The V and J genes are TRBV28 and TRBJ2-7; unclear D gene. V shed 3 bases and J shed 1 base, with 13 bases lying between them. CDR1 and CDR2 (germline): MDHEN, SYDVKM. This CDR3 has 15 residues. The CDR3 DNA follows: TGTGCCAGCAGTTTGGATGGGATGGATTCCTACGAGCAGTACTTC. The encoded protein is CASSLDGMDSYEQYF.

The chain recombines TRBV7-9 with TRBJ1-3, with D maybe TRBD1 (6 bases). This CDR3 has 14 residues. CDR1 SEHNR and CDR2 FQNEAQ come from the germline V gene (reference sequence). V dropped 8 bases and J dropped 8 bases, with 19 bases sitting between them. The CDR3 DNA reads as TGTGCCAGCCTTAAGCGGGGGGCAGATGACACCATATATTTT. This gives the protein CASLKRGADDTIYF.

The genes are TRBV7-9 and TRBJ1-1, with D maybe TRBD1 (5 bases). Germline CDR1 is SEHNR and CDR2 is FQNEAQ (reference sequence). V was clipped by 10 bases and J by 8 bases, with 14 bases between them. The CDR3 covers 11 residues. CDR3 residues: CATLEGYEAFF. DNA for the CDR3: TGTGCCACCCTGGAGGGGTACGAAGCTTTCTTT.